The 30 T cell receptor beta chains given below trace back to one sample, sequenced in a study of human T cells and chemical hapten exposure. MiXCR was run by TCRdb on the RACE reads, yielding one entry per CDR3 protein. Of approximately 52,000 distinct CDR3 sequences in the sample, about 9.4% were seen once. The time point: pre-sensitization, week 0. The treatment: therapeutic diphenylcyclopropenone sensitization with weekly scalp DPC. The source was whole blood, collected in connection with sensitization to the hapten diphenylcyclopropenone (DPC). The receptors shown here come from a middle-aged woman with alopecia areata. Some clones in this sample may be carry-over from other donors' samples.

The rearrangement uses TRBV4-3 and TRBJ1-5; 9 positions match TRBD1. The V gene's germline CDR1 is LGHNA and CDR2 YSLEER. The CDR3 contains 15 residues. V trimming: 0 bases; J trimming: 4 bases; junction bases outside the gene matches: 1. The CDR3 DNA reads TGCGCCAGCAGCCAAGAGGGGACAGGGAATCAGCCCCAGCATTTT. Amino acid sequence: CASSQEGTGNQPQHF.

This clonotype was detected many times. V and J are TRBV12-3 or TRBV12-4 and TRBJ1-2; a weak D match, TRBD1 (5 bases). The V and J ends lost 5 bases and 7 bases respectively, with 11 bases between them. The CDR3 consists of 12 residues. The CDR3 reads CASSIPGAGYTF. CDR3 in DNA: TGTGCCAGCAGTATCCCTGGGGCTGGCTACACCTTC.

The CDR3 DNA reads as TGCGCCAGCGGGGCGATGAACACTGAAGCTTTCTTT. The encoded protein is CASGAMNTEAFF. This chain links TRBV5-1 with TRBJ1-1; D is perhaps TRBD1 (5 bases). This CDR3 is 12 amino acids long. Germline V gives CDR1 SGHRS, CDR2 YFSETQ. V shed 7 bases and J shed 0 bases, with 7 bases lying between them.

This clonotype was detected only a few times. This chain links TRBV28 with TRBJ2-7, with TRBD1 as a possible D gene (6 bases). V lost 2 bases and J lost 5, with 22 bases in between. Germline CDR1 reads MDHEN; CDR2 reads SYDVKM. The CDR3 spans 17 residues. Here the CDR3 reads CASSLNPPGASLDEQYF. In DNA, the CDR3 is TGTGCCAGCAGTTTAAATCCTCCAGGGGCCTCCTTGGACGAGCAGTACTTC. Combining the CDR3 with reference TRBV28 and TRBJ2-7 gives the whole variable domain DVKVTQSSRYLVKRTGEKVFLECVQDMDHENMFWYRQDPGLGLRLIYFSYDVKMKEKGDIPEGYSVSREKKERFSLILESASTNQTSMYLCASSLNPPGASLDEQYFGPGTRLTVT.

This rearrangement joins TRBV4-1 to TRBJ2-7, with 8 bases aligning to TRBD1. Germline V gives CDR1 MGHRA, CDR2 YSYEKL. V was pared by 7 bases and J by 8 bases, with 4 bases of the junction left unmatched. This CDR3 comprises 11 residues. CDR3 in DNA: TGCGCCAGCACAGGGGGCCTCAAGCAGTACTTC. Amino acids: CASTGGLKQYF.

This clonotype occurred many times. The CDR3 nucleotides read TGTGCCAGCAGCACGACGGCAGGGAACACCGGGGAGCTGTTTTTT. As protein: CASSTTAGNTGELFF. V is TRBV9 and J is TRBJ2-2; D is ambiguous. The length of the CDR3 is 15 residues. V lost 4 bases to trimming and J lost 1 base, with 11 bases between them. Germline CDR1 reads SGDLS; CDR2 reads YYNGEE.

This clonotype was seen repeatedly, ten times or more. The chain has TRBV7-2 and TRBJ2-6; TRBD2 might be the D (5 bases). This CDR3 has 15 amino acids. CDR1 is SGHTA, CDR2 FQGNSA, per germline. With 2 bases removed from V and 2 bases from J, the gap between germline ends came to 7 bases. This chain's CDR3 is CASSLSGAGANVLTF. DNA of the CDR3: TGTGCCAGCAGCTTATCCGGGGCTGGGGCCAACGTCCTGACTTTC.

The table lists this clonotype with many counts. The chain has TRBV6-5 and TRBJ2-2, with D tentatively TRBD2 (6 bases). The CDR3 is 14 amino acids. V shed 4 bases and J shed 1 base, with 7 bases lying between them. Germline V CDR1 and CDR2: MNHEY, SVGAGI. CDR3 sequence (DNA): TGTGCCAGCAGTTGGGGGGTGAACACCGGGGAGCTGTTTTTT. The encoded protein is CASSWGVNTGELFF.

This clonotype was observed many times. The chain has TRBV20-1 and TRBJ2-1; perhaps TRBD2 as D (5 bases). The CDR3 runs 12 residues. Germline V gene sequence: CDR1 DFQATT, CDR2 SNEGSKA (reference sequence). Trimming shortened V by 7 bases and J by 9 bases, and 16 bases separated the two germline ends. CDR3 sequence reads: CSGQVSGIEQFF. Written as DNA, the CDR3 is TGCAGTGGGCAAGTCAGCGGTATTGAGCAGTTCTTC.

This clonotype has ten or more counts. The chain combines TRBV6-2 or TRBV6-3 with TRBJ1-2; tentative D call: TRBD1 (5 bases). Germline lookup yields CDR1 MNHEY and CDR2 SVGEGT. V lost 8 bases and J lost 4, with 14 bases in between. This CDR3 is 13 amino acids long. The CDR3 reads CASPTGESYGYTF. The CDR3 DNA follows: TGTGCCAGCCCCACGGGGGAATCCTATGGCTACACCTTC.

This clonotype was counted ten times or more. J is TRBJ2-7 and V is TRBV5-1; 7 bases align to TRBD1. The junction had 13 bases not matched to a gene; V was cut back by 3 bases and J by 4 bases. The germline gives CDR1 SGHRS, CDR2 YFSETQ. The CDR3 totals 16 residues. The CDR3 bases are TGCGCCAGCAGCTCCGACACGGGGACAGTGGGTTACGAGCAGTACTTC. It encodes CASSSDTGTVGYEQYF.

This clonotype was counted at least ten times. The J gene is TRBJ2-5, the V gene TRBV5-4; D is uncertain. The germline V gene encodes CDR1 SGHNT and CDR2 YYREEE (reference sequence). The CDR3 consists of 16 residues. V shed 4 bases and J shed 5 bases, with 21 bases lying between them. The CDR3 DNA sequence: TGTGCCAGCAGCCTCCTAGGACGGAGCCGTTCGGAGACCCAGTACTTC. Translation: CASSLLGRSRSETQYF.

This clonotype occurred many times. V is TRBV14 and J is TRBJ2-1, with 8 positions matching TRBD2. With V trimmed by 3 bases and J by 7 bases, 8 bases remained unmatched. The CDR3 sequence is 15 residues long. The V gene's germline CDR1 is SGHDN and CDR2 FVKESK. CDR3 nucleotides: TGTGCCAGCAGCCATTTCTCCCGGGAGGGAAATGAGCAGTTCTTC. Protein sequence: CASSHFSREGNEQFF.

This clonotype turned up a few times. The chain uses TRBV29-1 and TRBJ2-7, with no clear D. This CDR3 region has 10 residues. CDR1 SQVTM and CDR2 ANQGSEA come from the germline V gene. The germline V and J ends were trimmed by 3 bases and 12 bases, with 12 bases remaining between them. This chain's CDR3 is CSVDQQKGYF. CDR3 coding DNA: TGCAGCGTTGATCAACAGAAAGGGTACTTC.

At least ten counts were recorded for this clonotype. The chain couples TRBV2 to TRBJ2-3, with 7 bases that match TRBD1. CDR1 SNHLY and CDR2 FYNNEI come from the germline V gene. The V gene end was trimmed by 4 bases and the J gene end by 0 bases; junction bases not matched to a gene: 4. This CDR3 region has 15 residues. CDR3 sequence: CASSAGTASTDTQYF. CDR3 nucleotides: TGTGCCAGCAGTGCCGGGACAGCTAGCACAGATACGCAGTATTTT.

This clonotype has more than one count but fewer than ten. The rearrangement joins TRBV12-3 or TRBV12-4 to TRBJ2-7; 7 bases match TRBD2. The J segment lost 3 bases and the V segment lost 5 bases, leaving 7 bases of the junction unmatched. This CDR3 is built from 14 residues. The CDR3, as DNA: TGTGCCAGCAGTACAGGAGCTAGCGGCTACGAGCAGTACTTC. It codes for CASSTGASGYEQYF.

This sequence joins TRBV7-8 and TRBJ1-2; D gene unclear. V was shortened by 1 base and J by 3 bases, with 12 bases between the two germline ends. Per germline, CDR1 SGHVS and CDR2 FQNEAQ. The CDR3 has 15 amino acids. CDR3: CASSLGRYLDYGYTF. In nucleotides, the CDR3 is TGTGCCAGCAGCTTAGGAAGGTATCTGGACTATGGCTACACCTTC.

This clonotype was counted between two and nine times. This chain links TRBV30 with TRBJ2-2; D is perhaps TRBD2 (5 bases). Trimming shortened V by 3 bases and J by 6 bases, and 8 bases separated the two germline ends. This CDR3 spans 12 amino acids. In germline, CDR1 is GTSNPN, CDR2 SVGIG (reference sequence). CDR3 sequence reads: CAWSEGSGELFF. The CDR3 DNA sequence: TGTGCCTGGAGCGAGGGCTCCGGGGAGCTGTTTTTT. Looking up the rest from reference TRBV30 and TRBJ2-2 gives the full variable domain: SQTIHQWPATLVQPVGSPLSLECTVEGTSNPNLYWYRQAAGRGLQLLFYSVGIGQISSEVPQNLSASRPQDRQFILSSKKLLLSDSGFYLCAWSEGSGELFFGEGSRLTVL.

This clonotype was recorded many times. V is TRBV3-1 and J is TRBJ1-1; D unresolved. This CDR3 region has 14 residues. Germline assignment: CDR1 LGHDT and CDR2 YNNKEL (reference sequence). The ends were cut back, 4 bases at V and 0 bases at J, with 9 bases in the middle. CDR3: CASSRLLVNTEAFF. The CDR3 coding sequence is TGTGCCAGCAGCCGTCTTTTGGTGAACACTGAAGCTTTCTTT.

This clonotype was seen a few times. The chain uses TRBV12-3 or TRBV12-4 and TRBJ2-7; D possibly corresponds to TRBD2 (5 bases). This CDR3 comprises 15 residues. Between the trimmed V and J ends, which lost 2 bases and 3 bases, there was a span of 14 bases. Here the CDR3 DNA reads TGTGCCAGCAGTTTAAGACACGGGGAGCTCTACGAGCAGTACTTC. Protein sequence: CASSLRHGELYEQYF.

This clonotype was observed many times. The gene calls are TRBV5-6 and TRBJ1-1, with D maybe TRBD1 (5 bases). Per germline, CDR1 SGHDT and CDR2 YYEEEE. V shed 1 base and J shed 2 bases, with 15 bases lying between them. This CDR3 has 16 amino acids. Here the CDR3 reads CASSLMGHQYNTEAFF. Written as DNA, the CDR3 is TGTGCCAGCAGCTTGATGGGGCACCAGTACAACACTGAAGCTTTCTTT.

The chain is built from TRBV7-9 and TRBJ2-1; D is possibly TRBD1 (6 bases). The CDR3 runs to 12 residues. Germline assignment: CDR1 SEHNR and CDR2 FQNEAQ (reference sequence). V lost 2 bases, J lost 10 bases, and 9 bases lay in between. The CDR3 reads CASSLMGQEQFF. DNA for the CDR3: TGTGCCAGCAGCTTAATGGGACAAGAGCAGTTCTTC.

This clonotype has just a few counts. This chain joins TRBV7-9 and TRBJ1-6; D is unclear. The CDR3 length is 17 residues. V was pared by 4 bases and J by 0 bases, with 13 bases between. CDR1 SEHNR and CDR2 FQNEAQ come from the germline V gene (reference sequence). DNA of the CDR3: TGTGCCAGCAGCTCGGTGGCCCGACGCTCCTATAATTCACCCCTCCACTTT. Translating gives CASSSVARRSYNSPLHF.

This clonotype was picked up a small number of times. CDR3 sequence: CAWSPDIEAFNYGYTF. In DNA, the CDR3 is TGTGCCTGGAGTCCGGACATCGAGGCCTTTAACTATGGCTACACCTTC. The chain is built from TRBV30 and TRBJ1-2, with a tentative D call TRBD1 (5 bases). CDR1 is GTSNPN, CDR2 SVGIG, per germline (reference sequence). The length of the CDR3 is 16 residues. V lost 2 bases and J 1 base, leaving 17 bases between the germline ends.

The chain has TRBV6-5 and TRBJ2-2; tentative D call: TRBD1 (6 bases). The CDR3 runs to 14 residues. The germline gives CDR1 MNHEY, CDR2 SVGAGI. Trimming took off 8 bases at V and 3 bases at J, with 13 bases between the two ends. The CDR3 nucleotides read TGTGCCAGCGGGCCAGGGGTTTACACCGGGGAGCTGTTTTTT. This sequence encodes CASGPGVYTGELFF.

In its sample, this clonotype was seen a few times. CDR3 DNA: TGTGCCTGGGTCCGGGACAGGGGATACGAGCAGTACTTC. It yields the protein CAWVRDRGYEQYF. This chain connects TRBV30 to TRBJ2-7; 10 nucleotides agree with TRBD1. Germline assignment: CDR1 GTSNPN and CDR2 SVGIG (reference sequence). The CDR3 runs 13 residues. V shed 5 bases, J shed 4 bases, and the junction held 5 bases outside the gene matches.

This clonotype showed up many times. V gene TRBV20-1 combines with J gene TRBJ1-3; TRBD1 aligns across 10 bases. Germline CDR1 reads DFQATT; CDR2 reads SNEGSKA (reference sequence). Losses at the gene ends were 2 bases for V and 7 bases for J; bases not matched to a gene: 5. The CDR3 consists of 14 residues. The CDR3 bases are TGCAGTGCTAGAATCCGACAGGGGGCTAACACCATATATTTT. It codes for CSARIRQGANTIYF.

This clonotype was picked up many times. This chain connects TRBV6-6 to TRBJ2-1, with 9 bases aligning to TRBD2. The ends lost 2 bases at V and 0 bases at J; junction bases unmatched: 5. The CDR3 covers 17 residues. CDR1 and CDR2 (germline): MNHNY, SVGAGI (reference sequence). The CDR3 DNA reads TGTGCCAGCAGTTACGGCGGCGGGGGGGCCTCCTACAATGAGCAGTTCTTC. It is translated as CASSYGGGGASYNEQFF.

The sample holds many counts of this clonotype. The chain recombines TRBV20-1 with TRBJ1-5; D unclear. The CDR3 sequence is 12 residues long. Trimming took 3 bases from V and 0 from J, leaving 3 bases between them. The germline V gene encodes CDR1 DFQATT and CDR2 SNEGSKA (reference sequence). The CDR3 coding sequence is TGCAGTGCTAGGGATAGCAATCAGCCCCAGCATTTT. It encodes CSARDSNQPQHF.

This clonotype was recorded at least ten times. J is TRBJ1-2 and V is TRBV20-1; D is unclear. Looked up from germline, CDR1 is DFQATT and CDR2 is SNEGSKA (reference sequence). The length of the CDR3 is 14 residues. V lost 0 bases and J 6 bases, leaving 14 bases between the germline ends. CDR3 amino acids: CSARDRSQAHGYTF. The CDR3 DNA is TGCAGTGCTAGAGATCGGTCGCAGGCCCATGGCTACACCTTC.